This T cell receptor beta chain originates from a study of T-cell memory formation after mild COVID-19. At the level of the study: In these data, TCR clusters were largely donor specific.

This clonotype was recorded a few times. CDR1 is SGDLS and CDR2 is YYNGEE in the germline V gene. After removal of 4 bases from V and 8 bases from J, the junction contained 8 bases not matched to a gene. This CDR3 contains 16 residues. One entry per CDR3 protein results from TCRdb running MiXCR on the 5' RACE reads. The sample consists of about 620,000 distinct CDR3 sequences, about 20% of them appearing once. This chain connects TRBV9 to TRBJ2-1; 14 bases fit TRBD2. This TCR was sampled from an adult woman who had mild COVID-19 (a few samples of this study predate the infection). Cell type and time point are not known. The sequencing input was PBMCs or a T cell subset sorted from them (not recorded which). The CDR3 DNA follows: TGTGCCAGCAGCCCCCAGCGGACTAGCGGGAGGTATGAGCAGTTCTTC. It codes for CASSPQRTSGRYEQFF. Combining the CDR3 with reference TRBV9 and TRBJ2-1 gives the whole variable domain DSGVTQTPKHLITATGQRVTLRCSPRSGDLSVYWYQQSLDQGLQFLIQYYNGEERAKGNILERFSAQQFPDLHSELNLSSLELGDSALYFCASSPQRTSGRYEQFFGPGTRLTVL.